Listed below are T cell receptor beta chains from one sample, sequenced in a study of T-cell reconstitution after alpha-beta-depleted transplantation in children. Each CDR3 protein is one row after TCRdb ran MiXCR on the PCR reads. The sample contains about 830,000 distinct CDR3 sequences, under 20% of which appear only once. The sample here was PBMCs, mostly from graft donor cells, taken 360 days after TCRalphabeta/CD19-depleted stem cell transplant. The receptors come from a male patient younger than 18 who had a stem cell transplant for acute lymphoblastic leukemia, so the T cells may come from the graft donor. CDR3s include the opening cysteine and the closing phenylalanine or tryptophan. D genes are given only for firm matches. Size tells how often a clone was seen (once, few, many) or the class of an expanded clone, and some rows leave it out.

- | TRBJ1-5 | TRBV6-1 | - | TGTGCCAGCAGTCCCGAATGGGGTAATAGCAATCAGCCCCAGCATTTT | CASSPEWGNSNQPQHF
few | TRBJ2-7 | TRBV7-9 | TRBD1 | TGTGCCAGCAGCCCACCGGGACAGCGCTACGAGCAGTACTTC | CASSPPGQRYEQYF
- | TRBJ2-1 | TRBV20-1 | - | TGCAGTGCTAGAGGCGATCTGAGGGTCATGTGGAATGAGCAGTTCTTC | CSARGDLRVMWNEQFF
few | TRBJ2-1 | TRBV12-5 | - | TGTGCTAGTGGTTTGAACACAGCGGCAGGGGGGTACAATGAGCAGTTCTTC | CASGLNTAAGGYNEQFF
few | TRBJ2-3 | TRBV5-1 | - | TGCGCCAGCAGCCACACTAGGGAGAAGGCAGATACGCAGTATTTT | CASSHTREKADTQYF
few | TRBJ2-5 | TRBV12-3/TRBV12-4 | - | TGTGCCAGCAGACGAGAAACTAGTTTTGAAGAGACCCAGTACTTC | CASRRETSFEETQYF
- | TRBJ1-2 | TRBV5-1 | - | TGCGCCAGCAGCTTGGCCACGGGGGCGCTCGGCTATGGCTACACCTTC | CASSLATGALGYGYTF
- | TRBJ1-1 | TRBV20-1 | - | TGCAGTGCTATTCTGGACGTTAACACTGAAGCTTTCTTT | CSAILDVNTEAFF
- | TRBJ2-5 | TRBV18 | TRBD1 | TGTGCCAGCTCATCATACCGGGACAGGGCCCAAGAGACCCAGTACTTC | CASSSYRDRAQETQYF
few | TRBJ2-2 | TRBV7-9 | TRBD1 | TGTGCCAGCAGCTTTAACCCAGGGGGACAGAACACCGGGGAGCTGTTTTTT | CASSFNPGGQNTGELFF
few | TRBJ2-3 | TRBV12-5 | - | TGTGCTAGTGGTTTGGTAACAGGGACCCCTATAACAGATACGCAGTATTTT | CASGLVTGTPITDTQYF
- | TRBJ2-1 | TRBV29-1 | TRBD2 | TGCAGCGTTGGGACCTGGACCGGGACTAGCGGGAGGGCGGCTCCTTTTGAGCAGTTCTTC | CSVGTWTGTSGRAAPFEQFF
- | TRBJ2-7 | TRBV12-3/TRBV12-4 | - | TGTGCCAGCAGTTCTATGATGTGGGAGGTTCGCGACTACGAGCAGTACTTC | CASSSMMWEVRDYEQYF
- | TRBJ2-1 | TRBV7-6 | TRBD2 | TGTGCCAGCAGCTTATTTGTCTCTGGTGGGCTAGCGGGGGATGAGCAGTTCTTC | CASSLFVSGGLAGDEQFF
few | TRBJ2-7 | TRBV20-1 | TRBD1 | TGCAGTGCTTCGGGACAGGCTTACTACGAGCAGTACTTC | CSASGQAYYEQYF
- | TRBJ2-7 | TRBV5-1 | - | TGCGCCAGCAGCTTGGTACCCATTATTTACGAGCAGTACTTC | CASSLVPIIYEQYF
many | TRBJ2-7 | TRBV24-1 | - | TGTGCCACCAGTGATTTGTCGACAGAAAGCTCCTACGAGCAGTACTTC | CATSDLSTESSYEQYF
few | TRBJ2-1 | TRBV20-1 | - | TGCAGTGCTAGGTGGCTCACCCCGTCCTACAATGAGCAGTTCTTC | CSARWLTPSYNEQFF
- | TRBJ2-3 | TRBV11-3 | - | TGTGCCAGCAGCTTAAGGGGACTTTTCACAGATACGCAGTATTTT | CASSLRGLFTDTQYF
many | TRBJ2-7 | TRBV6-5 | TRBD1 | TGTGCCAGCAGTTGGCGACAGGGGTTTTCCTACGAGCAGTACTTC | CASSWRQGFSYEQYF
many | TRBJ2-7 | TRBV7-2 | TRBD2 | TGTGCCAGCAGCTTACAGCGGGAGGGCCTCGAGCAGTACTTC | CASSLQREGLEQYF
- | TRBJ2-1 | TRBV29-1 | - | TGCAGCGTCGGAGGGGGCGGCAATGAGCAGTTCTTC | CSVGGGGNEQFF
few | TRBJ2-7 | TRBV10-3 | TRBD2 | TGTGCCATCAGGGCCGGACTAGCCTACGAGCAGTACTTC | CAIRAGLAYEQYF
- | TRBJ1-1 | TRBV4-1 | - | TGCGCCAGCAGCCAAGAGTCGGGCAGGGGCACTGAAGCTTTCTTT | CASSQESGRGTEAFF
few | TRBJ2-1 | TRBV20-1 | - | TGCAGTGCTATAGAAAGCAATGGACAGCACTACAATGAGCAGTTCTTC | CSAIESNGQHYNEQFF
many | TRBJ2-7 | TRBV12-3/TRBV12-4 | TRBD2 | TGTGCCAGCAGGACTAGCGGGAGGAATTACGAGCAGTACTTC | CASRTSGRNYEQYF
many | TRBJ2-3 | TRBV29-1 | TRBD1 | TGCAGCGTTGAGGGGACAGAGCACACAGATACGCAGTATTTT | CSVEGTEHTDTQYF
many | TRBJ2-1 | TRBV12-3/TRBV12-4 | - | TGTGCCAGCAGTCCCCGTCGGGATGAGCAGTTCTTC | CASSPRRDEQFF
- | TRBJ2-5 | TRBV12-3/TRBV12-4 | - | TGTGCCAGCAGTTTTTCAGGGGCTGAAGAGACCCAGTACTTC | CASSFSGAEETQYF
- | TRBJ2-2 | TRBV7-7 | TRBD2 | TGTGCCAGCGGGCGTGAAGGGAGGGATCTAACCGGGGAGCTGTTTTTT | CASGREGRDLTGELFF
- | TRBJ2-1 | TRBV5-1 | - | TGCGCCAGCAGCTTGGCGGTGGCCCGTAACAATGAGCAGTTCTTC | CASSLAVARNNEQFF
few | TRBJ2-3 | TRBV4-2 | - | TGTGCCAGCAGCCAAGGTGACAGCACAGATACGCAGTATTTT | CASSQGDSTDTQYF